This T cell receptor beta chain was profiled in a study of T cell responses to AZD1222 COVID-19 vaccine. Method: immunoSEQ multiplex PCR; TCRdb's copy keeps in-frame clones and lacks some. Among roughly 180,000 clones, approximately 89% were seen once, and the ten largest hold roughly 3.5%. General study points: Spike-specific TCR depth and breadth grew after two AZD1222 doses. Donor demographics were predominantly white British with a female majority; clonal diversity may be underestimated. Researchers report vaccine-associated CD4 TCRs spanning spike, with dominance at 160-218 and 743-854.

The CDR3 length is 13 residues. Germline assignment: CDR1 SNHLY and CDR2 FYNNEI. Unmatched junction bases numbered 7, after V lost 3 bases and J lost 10 bases. With respect to this clone: Its antigen remains unidentified.

The sequenced sample was peripheral blood, obtained 28 days after the second AZD1222 dose. The chain combines TRBV2 with TRBJ1-1; TRBD1 matches at 8 bases. The sequence was collected from an adult who received the AZD1222 COVID-19 vaccine. The CDR3 DNA sequence: TGTGCCAGCAGTGATCGGCAGGGGGCAGGAGCTTTCTTT. It codes for CASSDRQGAGAFF. The full variable domain, with the rest looked up from reference TRBV2 and TRBJ1-1, is EPEVTQTPSHQVTQMGQEVILRCVPISNHLYFYWYRQILGQKVEFLVSFYNNEISEKSEIFDDQFSVERPDGSNFTLKIRSTKLEDSAMYFCASSDRQGAGAFFGQGTRLTVV.